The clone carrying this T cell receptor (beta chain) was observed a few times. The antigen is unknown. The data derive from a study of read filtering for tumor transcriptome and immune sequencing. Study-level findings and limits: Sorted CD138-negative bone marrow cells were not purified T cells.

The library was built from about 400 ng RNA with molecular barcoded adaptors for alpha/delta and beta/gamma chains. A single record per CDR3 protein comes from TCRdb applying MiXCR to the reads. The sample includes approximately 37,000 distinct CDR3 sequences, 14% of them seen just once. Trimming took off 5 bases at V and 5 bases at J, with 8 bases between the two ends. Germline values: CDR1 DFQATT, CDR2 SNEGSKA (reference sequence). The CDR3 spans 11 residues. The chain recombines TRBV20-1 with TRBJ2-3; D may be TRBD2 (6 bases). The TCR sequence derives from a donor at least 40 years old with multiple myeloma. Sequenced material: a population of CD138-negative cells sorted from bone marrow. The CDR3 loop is CSAPGEDTQYF. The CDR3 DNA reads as TGCAGTGCTCCGGGGGAAGATACGCAGTATTTT.